The subject of this entry is one T cell receptor beta chain. Unmatched junction bases numbered 12, after V lost 7 bases and J lost 4 bases. The CDR3 extends over 16 amino acids. The germline gives CDR1 SGDLS, CDR2 YYNGEE. TCRdb itself ran the RT-PCR reads through MiXCR, one entry per CDR3 protein. The data hold about 680,000 distinct CDR3 sequences, with approximately 15% observed a single time. The TCR sequence derives from a female donor in good health, serving as a healthy control. This chain joins TRBV9 and TRBJ2-1; 9 bases fit TRBD2. The material sequenced was memory CD4+ T cells from blood. The CDR3 spells CASEPGRGRAYNEQFF. The CDR3 coding sequence is TGTGCCAGCGAGCCGGGGCGCGGGAGGGCGTACAATGAGCAGTTCTTC.